Reported below is one T cell receptor beta chain. Its antigen is unknown. Division of CD4+ cells produced a CD45RA+ naive subset and a CD45RA-negative memory subset. These data originate in a study of shared clonotypes between healthy human individuals. Looking at the study overall: Each donor's CD4 naive and CD4 memory cells filled three plates apiece, CD8 naive two, and CD8 memory one. Broader study findings: It was anticipated that sequencing depth would influence how many clonotypes donors shared.

The table came from immunoSEQ multiplex PCR; TCRdb's copy has only in-frame clones and leaves some out. The sample yields 1.4 million or so clones, 98% seen once. The germline V gene has CDR1 SGHAT and CDR2 FQDESV (reference sequence). The length of the CDR3 is 14 residues. Trimming removed 6 bases at V and 2 bases at J, with 11 bases between. This receptor was obtained from a man younger than 45 in good health. The V call is TRBV11-1, the J call TRBJ2-1; D gene ambiguous. The specimen was naive CD4+ T cells sorted from blood. Stated subset: CD45RA+ positively selected. CDR3 in amino acids: CASRVNKAYNEQFF. The CDR3 nucleotides read TGTGCCAGCAGGGTCAACAAGGCCTACAATGAGCAGTTCTTC.